Following are 6 T cell receptor beta chains from one sample sequenced in a study of blood T cell repertoires in COVID-19. Assay used: immunoSEQ multiplex PCR; TCRdb lists only in-frame clones, some missing. Of 300,000 to 350,000 clones detected, about nine tenths appear once; the ten largest clones hold roughly 2.9%. The sequenced sample was peripheral blood. These receptor sequences come from a woman aged 25 to 45 with COVID-19, enrolled during active disease.

This chain links TRBV2 with TRBJ2-1; 11 nucleotides align to TRBD2. Trimming cost V 3 bases and J 5 bases; bases outside gene matches: 6. There are 16 residues in the CDR3. From germline, CDR1 is SNHLY and CDR2 FYNNEI. CDR3 region: CASSEPLAGGDNEQFF. The CDR3 DNA sequence: TGTGCCAGCAGTGAGCCTCTAGCGGGAGGCGACAATGAGCAGTTCTTC.

J is TRBJ1-1 and V is TRBV12-3 or TRBV12-4, with TRBD1 matching 7 bases. Trimming took 3 bases from V and 6 from J; bases not matched to a gene: 4. The CDR3 sequence is 13 residues long. Written as DNA, the CDR3 is TGTGCCAGCAGTTTGAAGGGGGCCTCTGAAGCTTTCTTT. Its protein is CASSLKGASEAFF.

The V and J genes are TRBV19 and TRBJ1-2, with unresolved D. V lost 3 bases to trimming and J lost 2 bases, with 4 bases between them. This CDR3 is built from 12 residues. Germline V gene data show CDR1 as LNHDA and CDR2 as SQIVND (reference sequence). DNA of the CDR3: TGTGCCAGTAGTATTATCAACTATGGCTACACCTTC. It is translated as CASSIINYGYTF. Filled out from reference TRBV19 and TRBJ1-2, the complete variable domain reads DGGITQSPKYLFRKEGQNVTLSCEQNLNHDAMYWYRQDPGQGLRLIYYSQIVNDFQKGDIAEGYSVSREKKESFPLTVTSAQKNPTAFYLCASSIINYGYTFGSGTRLTVV.

The chain is built from TRBV9 and TRBJ1-2; possible D gene TRBD1, 6 bases. CDR3 length equals 13 residues. With 4 bases removed from V and 2 bases from J, the gap between germline ends came to 9 bases. The V gene's germline CDR1 is SGDLS and CDR2 YYNGEE. Here the CDR3 reads CASSPQGNYGYTF. The DNA of the CDR3 is TGTGCCAGCAGCCCTCAGGGGAACTATGGCTACACCTTC. The full variable domain, in which reference TRBV9 and TRBJ1-2 provide the parts outside the CDR3, is DSGVTQTPKHLITATGQRVTLRCSPRSGDLSVYWYQQSLDQGLQFLIQYYNGEERAKGNILERFSAQQFPDLHSELNLSSLELGDSALYFCASSPQGNYGYTFGSGTRLTVV.

A few counts support this clone. V is TRBV2 and J is TRBJ2-1, with 12 bases that match TRBD1. The ends lost 8 bases at V and 6 bases at J; junction bases unmatched: 8. The CDR3 is made up of 15 amino acids. Germline lookup yields CDR1 SNHLY and CDR2 FYNNEI. The DNA for the CDR3 is TGTGCCAGCCTTTGGGGGACAGGGGGCTTCAATGAGCAGTTCTTC. Protein: CASLWGTGGFNEQFF.

The genes are TRBV10-3 and TRBJ1-5; 8 nucleotides match TRBD1. V lost 9 bases and J lost 5; bases outside the gene matches: 9. The germline V gene encodes CDR1 ENHRY and CDR2 SYGVKD. The CDR3 runs 14 residues. DNA for the CDR3: TGTGCCATAAGCTCGGGACAGGAGTATCAGCCCCAGCATTTT. Its translation: CAISSGQEYQPQHF.